This T cell receptor (beta chain) was captured in a study of blood T cells in healthy people across ages (dated by TCRdb to about 2015). With regard to the full study: In model experiments, template switching captured roughly one uniquely barcoded TCR beta cDNA molecule for every two T cells. Using deep sequencing normalized with unique cDNA molecular identifiers, the study measured how TCR beta repertoire diversity changes with age. To avoid experimental bias, donors of different ages were distributed randomly across sequencing lanes. Four age groups were formed from the donors: young (average approximately 15 years), middle-aged (just under 40), aged (around 68) and long-lived (about 80). Two additional independent replicas of 1 million unique cDNA reads from the same blood draw were analyzed for two donors (one aged 18 to 30 and one aged 80 or older).

Systemically healthy Caucasian individuals from Russia, 35 to 40 in total and aged about 6 to 90 years, were included as donors. Each donor gave roughly 9 milliliters of peripheral blood, drawn into EDTA-treated Vacutainer tubes. PBMCs were isolated by Ficoll-Paque density-gradient centrifugation, with at least 6 million obtained per sample. Trizol reagent was used to extract total RNA from the PBMCs, yielding at least 6 micrograms per sample. For every donor, flow cytometry on a PBMC aliquot measured the percentage of naive CD45RAhigh/CD27high T cells. Library preparation used 5' RACE. Instrument used: Illumina HiSeq 2500. A second roughly 6 to 12 cycle PCR used a sample-barcoded 5' primer and a J-beta primer mix. Each TCR beta cDNA molecule received a unique molecular identifier from a template-switch 5' adaptor carrying 12 random nucleotides. At least 2.5 million CDR3-containing paired-end reads were obtained from each sample. The Mint cDNA synthesis kit, primed by a TRBC-specific oligonucleotide, was used to synthesize first-strand cDNA from all RNA. All cDNA was treated with uracil-DNA glycosylase and then went through a first 18-cycle PCR with the universal primers M1SS and BC2_uni_R. The paper's processing steps were these. Each sample was normalized by randomly selecting 1 million high-quality reads, each carrying a distinct molecular identifier. Reads with shared molecular identifiers were discarded instead of being binned into consensus sequences. MiTCR, with a Q25 quality threshold and the strictest error-elimination algorithm, was used for CDR3 identification, clonotype clustering and error correction. A nonparametric unseen species model using Euler transformation provided a lower-bound estimate of total TCR beta diversity. TCRdb took the public reads, trimmed them with fastp at Q25, ran MiXCR for clone calling and kept in-frame beta chains. Rows are combined by CDR3 protein, so each entry shows the most common genes and DNA. The V and J calls shown here were made by TCRdb, not taken from the authors' results. This sample holds roughly 800,000 distinct CDR3 sequences; roughly 53% were observed only once. Of the sample, about 42% falls within the top ten clones.

Broader findings and caveats from the paper: Because donor CMV infection status was unknown, age-related changes in expanded clonotypes were potentially confounded. Observed TCR beta diversity per million T cells fell roughly linearly with age, and a significant reduction was already apparent by age about 38. Bulk unsorted PBMC profiling prevented conclusive comparison of naive and antigen-experienced compartments. Compared with the aged group, more naive CD4+ T cells, fewer expanded clones and increased TCR diversity were shown by the long-lived group, suggesting age selection. A strong correlation was found between observed TCR beta diversity and the percentage of naive T cells measured by flow cytometry. Estimates of total diversity based on one million sequenced T cells were regarded as lower bounds and as underestimates.

The CDR3 starts with the cysteine, ends with the phenylalanine, and has 13 residues. Only the CDR3 region is kept as DNA, spanning 39 bases read in frame from base 1. The germline V gene provides CDR1 MNHEY and CDR2 SVGAGI. V and J are trimmed by 7 bases and 5 bases, and the gene matches miss 5 bases of the junction. Remarks on this clonotype: This clone's antigen is unknown. No base quality values were provided; no much bigger clone lies one nucleotide off.

The clonotype comes from a man older than 75 in good health. The sample comprised blood. This chain joins TRBV6-5 to TRBJ2-1, and 7 junctional nucleotides match TRBD2. The DNA sequence follows: TGTGCCAGCAAACGACTAGCTAACAATGAGCAGTTCTTC. Its amino acids are CASKRLANNEQFF.